This TCR beta chain is drawn from a study of T cells in Graves' hyperthyroidism and ophthalmopathy. The study excluded patients with uncontrolled infection, other autoimmune disease, pregnancy or lactation. The blood was taken when hyperthyroidism was first diagnosed, before any ophthalmopathy symptoms showed up. Per the germline V gene, CDR1 is SGHKS and CDR2 is YYEKEE (reference sequence). This CDR3 region has 16 residues. V was cut by 0 bases and J by 7 bases, with 16 bases left in between. At least ten counts were recorded for this clonotype. Its antigen is as yet unknown. Amplification of TCR beta CDR3 regions used RNA as the template. An initial round of RT-PCR targeting the TCR CDR3 relied on the HTBI primer set. TCRdb itself ran the multiplex PCR reads through MiXCR, one entry per CDR3 protein. In the table there are roughly 130,000 distinct CDR3 sequences, over 20% of which are singletons. Whole-study findings and limits: By a 13 V-J model, ophthalmopathy was set apart from stable hyperthyroidism.

The source material was blood. This clonotype was sampled from a woman aged 50 to 65 with Graves' hyperthyroidism that later progressed to Graves' ophthalmopathy. J is TRBJ1-4 and V is TRBV5-5, with D possibly matching TRBD1 (5 bases). In DNA form, the CDR3 reads TGTGCCAGCAGCTTGGTGTTTAGCCAGGGCGGTGAAAAACTGTTTTTT. Amino acids: CASSLVFSQGGEKLFF.